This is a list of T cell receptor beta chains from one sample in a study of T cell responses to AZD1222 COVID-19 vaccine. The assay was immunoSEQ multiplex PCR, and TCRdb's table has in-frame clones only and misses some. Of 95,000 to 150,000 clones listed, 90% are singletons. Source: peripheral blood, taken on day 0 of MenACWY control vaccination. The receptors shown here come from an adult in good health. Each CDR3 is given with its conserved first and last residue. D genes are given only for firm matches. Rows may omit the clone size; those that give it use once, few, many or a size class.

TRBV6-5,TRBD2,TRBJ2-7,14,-,CASSLAGGTYEQYF,TGTGCCAGCAGTCTAGCGGGAGGGACCTACGAGCAGTACTTC
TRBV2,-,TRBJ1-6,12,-,CASRAGESPLHF,TGTGCCAGCAGGGCAGGGGAATCACCCCTCCACTTT
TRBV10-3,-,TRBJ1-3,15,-,CAIGRTDSSGNTIYF,TGTGCCATTGGAAGGACGGATTCCTCTGGAAACACCATATATTTT
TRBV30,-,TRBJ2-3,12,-,CAWIGRPDTQYF,TGTGCCTGGATTGGCCGGCCAGATACGCAGTATTTT
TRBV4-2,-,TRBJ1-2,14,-,CASSQPDGNYGYTF,TGTGCCAGCAGCCAACCCGACGGGAACTATGGCTACACCTTC
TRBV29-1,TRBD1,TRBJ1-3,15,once,CSVEAPGQGGNTIYF,TGCAGCGTTGAGGCCCCGGGACAGGGAGGAAACACCATATATTTT
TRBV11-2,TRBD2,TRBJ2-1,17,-,CASSRSGTRDHYNEQFF,TGTGCCAGCAGCCGATCCGGGACTAGGGACCATTACAATGAGCAGTTCTTC
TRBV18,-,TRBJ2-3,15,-,CASSPLGSSTDTQYF,TGTGCCAGCTCACCATTGGGCTCTAGCACAGATACGCAGTATTTT
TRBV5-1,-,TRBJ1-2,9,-,CASSYGYTF,TGCGCCAGCAGCTATGGCTACACCTTC
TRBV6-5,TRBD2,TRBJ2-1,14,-,CARRGFSSYNEQFF,TGTGCCAGGCGGGGGTTCAGCTCCTACAATGAGCAGTTCTTC
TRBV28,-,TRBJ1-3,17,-,CASGNLALQGSGNTIYF,TGTGCCAGCGGAAACCTTGCCCTACAGGGTTCGGGAAACACCATATATTTT